The 10 T cell receptor beta chains listed next were all sequenced from one sample in a study of CD4 T cells in relation to SARS-CoV-2 and coronaviruses. Profiled with immunoSEQ multiplex PCR; TCRdb holds only in-frame clones, not every one. The repertoire includes 60,000 to 80,000 clones, about nine tenths of them detected once, and 1.6% sits in the top ten. Unexposed donor CD4+ T cells date from 2011-2018, before the COVID-19 pandemic. The material sequenced was memory CD4+ T cells from PBMCs. Receptor source: a human donor in good health.

The chain has TRBV27 and TRBJ2-1; possibly TRBD2 for D (7 bases). Germline V gene lookup returns CDR1 MNHEY and CDR2 SMNVEV (reference sequence). This CDR3 has 17 residues. The V end was cut by 4 bases, the J end by 4 bases, with 20 bases between. Here the CDR3 reads CASSSPLLADRYNEQFF. The CDR3 DNA reads as TGTGCCAGCAGTTCCCCCCTCCTAGCGGACAGATACAATGAGCAGTTCTTC.

V and J are TRBV3-1 (or the pseudogene TRBV3-2) and TRBJ2-2; TRBD2 is a possible D gene (6 bases). Trimming shortened V by 6 bases and J by 0 bases, and 17 bases separated the two germline ends. This CDR3 is 17 amino acids long. Per the germline V gene, CDR1 is LGHDT and CDR2 is YNNKEL (reference sequence). This CDR3 is CASSPSPSATNTGELFF. The CDR3, as DNA: TGTGCCAGCAGTCCCTCACCTAGCGCTACGAACACCGGGGAGCTGTTTTTT.

The chain combines TRBV6-6 with TRBJ1-2, with 7 bases lining up with TRBD1. The CDR3 has 14 residues. Germline V lookup: CDR1 MNHNY, CDR2 SVGAGI (reference sequence). With 5 bases clipped from V and 4 bases from J, the junction kept 7 bases outside the gene matches. CDR3 DNA sequence: TGTGCCAGCAGTACCCCGACAGGGCCCTATGGCTACACCTTC. This translates into CASSTPTGPYGYTF.

A word on this clone: Distinct nucleotide sequences in the sample also encode this CDR3. This chain joins TRBV6-1 and TRBJ1-5; maybe TRBD1 (5 bases). V lost 2 bases and J 0 bases, leaving 26 bases between the germline ends. The germline CDR1 and CDR2 sequences are MNHNS and SASEGT. CDR3 length equals 21 residues. The CDR3 sequence: CASSEQPGGAAFRYSNQPQHF. The CDR3 DNA follows: TGTGCCAGCAGTGAACAGCCTGGGGGAGCCGCATTTCGTTATAGCAATCAGCCCCAGCATTTT.

This chain links TRBV18 with TRBJ1-4; D gene unclear. The CDR3 is 15 amino acids. V was pared by 3 bases and J by 0 bases, with 8 bases between. CDR1 is KGHSH, CDR2 LQKENI, per germline. CDR3 sequence: CASSPTASTNEKLFF. Written as DNA, the CDR3 is TGTGCCAGCTCACCTACTGCCTCAACTAATGAAAAACTGTTTTTT.

The J gene is TRBJ1-6, the V gene TRBV5-1; D uncertain. V lost 4 bases and J lost 0, with 11 bases in between. The CDR3 runs to 16 residues. Per the germline V gene, CDR1 is SGHRS and CDR2 is YFSETQ. CDR3 sequence: CASSRSASSYNSPLHF. Written as DNA, the CDR3 is TGCGCCAGCAGCCGGTCCGCGAGCTCCTATAATTCACCCCTCCACTTT.

V usage is TRBV5-1 and J usage is TRBJ1-6; D gene unclear. Trimming removed 0 bases from V and 10 bases from J, with 17 bases in between. This CDR3 has 16 residues. Per the germline V gene, CDR1 is SGHRS and CDR2 is YFSETQ. The CDR3 nucleotides are TGCGCCAGCAGCTTGGGGGGAGCGGCAGGAGACTCACCCCTCCACTTT. Protein sequence: CASSLGGAAGDSPLHF. The variable domain in full, with the rest retrieved from reference TRBV5-1 and TRBJ1-6, is KAGVTQTPRYLIKTRGQQVTLSCSPISGHRSVSWYQQTPGQGLQFLFEYFSETQRNKGNFPGRFSGRQFSNSRSEMNVSTLELGDSALYLCASSLGGAAGDSPLHFGNGTRLTVT.

This sequence joins TRBV10-1 and TRBJ2-3; 13 bases line up with TRBD2. V lost 3 bases to trimming and J lost 3 bases; unmatched junction nucleotides: 6. The CDR3 runs 17 residues. Germline CDR1 is WNHNN and CDR2 is SYGVQD (reference sequence). The CDR3 DNA reads TGCGCCAGCAGTGACTGGACTAGCGGGAGTGGTACAGATACGCAGTATTTT. Its protein product is CASSDWTSGSGTDTQYF.

This sequence joins TRBV3-1 (or the pseudogene TRBV3-2) and TRBJ2-7; D unclear. Trimming pared 1 base from V and 6 bases from J, leaving 7 bases between. The germline V gene has CDR1 LGHDT and CDR2 YNNKEL (reference sequence). This CDR3 region has 12 residues. The chain's CDR3 is CASSQGMGEQYF. The CDR3 region has the DNA TGTGCCAGCAGCCAAGGGATGGGCGAGCAGTACTTC.

The V gene is TRBV9, the J gene TRBJ2-7; 14 bases align to TRBD2. V gave up 2 bases and J gave up 0 bases; unmatched junction bases: 7. Germline V gives CDR1 SGDLS, CDR2 YYNGEE. The CDR3 length is 18 residues. The CDR3 spells CASSVLPGTSGSSYEQYF. The DNA for the CDR3 is TGTGCCAGCAGCGTCCTCCCCGGGACTAGCGGGAGCTCCTACGAGCAGTACTTC.